What follows is one T cell receptor beta chain and its context. The data were produced by immunoSEQ multiplex PCR, yet TCRdb's version contains in-frame clones alone and is incomplete. This sample has about 170,000 clones, with 70% to 80% found just once. This sample is drawn from a study of blood T cell repertoires in COVID-19. Study-level background: Recovery among Cohort 3 donors was established by two negative PCRs, clearance, or symptom resolution.

The trim removed 3 bases at V and 4 bases at J, leaving 3 bases unmatched. This CDR3 has 13 amino acids. Germline V gene data show CDR1 as KGHSH and CDR2 as LQKENI. Recruits, aged about 18 to 89 years, lived in 20 to 30 US areas. Categorization into cohorts depended on clinical history that participants reported. The rearrangement links TRBV18 to TRBJ2-7, with 7 bases that match TRBD1. The specimen was PBMCs or T cells enriched from blood (not recorded which). The sequence was collected from a woman in her 70s in a cohort exposed to, infected with or recovered from COVID-19 (not recorded which). The CDR3 DNA reads TGTGCCAGCTCACCCTTCAGGGGGTACGAGCAGTACTTC. It is translated as CASSPFRGYEQYF.